The T cell receptor (beta chain) under discussion was sequenced for a study of cytomegalovirus exposure and HLA in healthy donors. Remarks on this clone: The antigen remains undetermined.

The CDR3 has 17 residues. Overall study results and limits: Confirmation was obtained in vitro that three CMV-associated chains are specific for CMV antigens. Presence/absence results assume similar sequencing depth per donor, which may not hold.

60 Vbeta and 13 Jbeta primers were used in PCR. Data came from immunoSEQ multiplex PCR; TCRdb stores just in-frame clones and leaves some out. Found here are about 160,000 clones, around 79% of them singletons; the top ten hold about 0.93%. The receptor's source is a woman aged 45-65 years in good health and CMV-seropositive. The chain links TRBV12-2 to TRBJ1-1; TRBD1, the D gene given by the table, was not confirmed from the DNA. TRBV12-2 is listed as a pseudogene. Sequenced sample: PBMCs. The CDR3 loop is CASRLAGQGNMNTEAFF. The CDR3, as DNA: TGTGCAAGTCGCTTAGCCGGACAGGGGAACATGAACACTGAAGCTTTCTTT.